This TCR beta chain was sequenced in a study of CD8 T cells in ankylosing spondylitis. Scientists made TCR beta libraries using quantitative 5'-RACE with molecular barcodes. TCRdb redid the calling of the 5' RACE reads with MiXCR, one entry per CDR3 protein. The sample yields roughly 260,000 distinct CDR3 sequences, 15% to 25% seen once. Overall study results and limits: Past research had described some motif variants in reactive arthritis synovial fluid and blood. Made up of about eight highly homologous variants, a TCR beta motif appeared characteristic of ankylosing spondylitis blood. Clones tied to disease were said to be significantly enriched in matched ankylosing spondylitis synovial fluid.

There are 16 residues in the CDR3. V dropped 2 bases and J dropped 4 bases, with 15 bases sitting between them. The germline V gene encodes CDR1 LGHDT and CDR2 YNNKEL (reference sequence). This clonotype was counted between two and nine times. Antigen: not known. Source material: blood, either unsorted or a sorted T cell fraction (not recorded which). The chain couples TRBV3-1 to TRBJ1-3; D is undetermined. This receptor was identified in a male donor with ankylosing spondylitis or in good health (not recorded which). In nucleotides, the CDR3 is TGTGCCAGCAGCCAATCCCTCGGCGCACTCGGAAACACCATATATTTT. Translated, it gives CASSQSLGALGNTIYF.